This T cell receptor (beta chain) was sequenced for a study of shared clonotypes between healthy human individuals. Overall study: With ages of 18 to 49, the donors were a couple of women and a few men. CD4 naive cells filled three plates per donor, CD4 memory three, CD8 naive two and CD8 memory one. General study results and limits: A reduction in generation probabilities was seen for non-shared clonotypes relative to those shared by all four donors. Represented genetic and exposure-history diversity was restricted by having few donors.

The length of the CDR3 is 15 residues. CDR1 is LNHDA and CDR2 is SQIVND in the germline V gene (reference sequence). Trimming took 7 bases from V and 7 from J; bases not matched to a gene: 8. With regard to this clone: The antigen is not known.

Profiling relied on immunoSEQ multiplex PCR, and the TCRdb table lists in-frame clones only, not all of them. The table lists 1,400,000 or so clones, 97% to 99% of them singletons. This chain joins TRBV19 and TRBJ1-4; 11 bases are a match to TRBD1. This TCR was sampled from a man aged 25 to 45 in good health. Material: naive CD4+ T cells sorted from blood. Sample subset: CD45RA+ positively selected. CDR3 residues: CASTPTGTGGEKLFF. CDR3 nucleotides: TGTGCCAGTACTCCGACCGGGACAGGGGGTGAAAAACTGTTTTTT.